This TCR beta chain was profiled in a study of blood T cell repertoires in COVID-19 (dated by TCRdb to between 2020 and 2021). Concerning the study at large: Samples from collaborators originated in the United States, Italy and Spain and spanned both the acute and convalescent phases of COVID-19. The material from the prospective study consisted of cDNA or gDNA derived from T cells, B-cell-depleted T cells, or PBMCs. Subjects who had been exposed to COVID-19, were actively infected with it, or had recovered from it provided the deeply sampled blood TCRbeta repertoires that made up the dataset. The repertoires were released in a freely available public database intended as a resource for research on the immune response to SARS-CoV-2. The samples were drawn from two sources: the first 160 participants of the ongoing ImmuneRACE study, and 1,000 to 1,500 subjects contributed by 6 global collaborators. A de-identified subject ID, COVID-19 status, age in years and sex were almost always included in the sample metadata. Where available, HLA class I and class II types were obtained from metadata supplied by the sample provider rather than from assay-based typing. Points the paper makes about the study in general: The amount of clinical and demographic metadata varied by source and participant and was provided uncurated.

In regard to this clone: Its cognate antigen has yet to be identified. No much larger clone exists at a distance of one base, and base qualities are not known.

Each collaborating institution followed its own protocols to collect whole blood in K2EDTA tubes. For TCRbeta analysis, collaborator samples were shipped as frozen whole blood, as isolated PBMCs, or as DNA extracted from either sample type. The immunoSEQ Assay, a bias-controlled multiplex PCR, was used to amplify TCRbeta CDR3 regions from genomic DNA. In the authors' own workflow: Within the assay, amplification of reference gene primers was used to estimate how many nucleated cells each sample contained. To quantify the absolute abundance of each unique TCRbeta CDR3 rearrangement, sequence reads were collapsed and filtered. For each sample, productive Simpson clonality was calculated as the square root of Simpson's diversity index over productive rearrangements. This immuneACCESS table, as held by TCRdb, lists in-frame sequences with V and J called but not all clones. Of the missing ones, under half trace to an unresolved V gene in checked studies; the others have no known cause. The V and J calls and clone size come from that table; D and trimming were worked out from the DNA. The sample table contains fewer than 300,000 clones; only one count was recorded for over 75% of them. The top ten constitute around 9.1% of the sample.

CDR1 SGHDN and CDR2 FVKESK are derived from the germline V gene. For this chain, trimming is 0 bases at the V end and 3 bases at the J end, and the number of junction bases without a gene match is 10. The cysteine opens and the phenylalanine closes a CDR3 of 17 amino acids. Only CDR3 DNA remains: 51 bases, in frame from the first base. The TCR comes from a human donor in a cohort sampled during active COVID-19. The sequenced sample consisted of peripheral blood. The chain uses TRBV14 and TRBJ2-7; 8 junctional bases match TRBD1. Here is the DNA: TGTGCCAGCAGCCAAGATGGTCACAGGGGGGAAAACTACGAGCAGTACTTC. It specifies CASSQDGHRGENYEQYF.